What follows are 32 T cell receptor beta chains derived from one specimen sequenced in a study of blood T cells in healthy people across ages. A second about 7 to 11 cycle PCR used barcoded and J-beta primers. TCRdb ran MiXCR on the 5' RACE reads and lists one entry per CDR3 protein. This sample has about 1.8 million distinct CDR3 sequences; about 50% occur once, and the top ten carry less than 2.5%. The sample was blood. The source is a woman aged 40 to 50 in good health.

The chain has TRBV12-3 or TRBV12-4 and TRBJ2-1, with a tentative D call TRBD1 (6 bases). V was pared by 7 bases and J by 8 bases, with 15 bases between. The CDR3 runs to 13 residues. In nucleotides, the CDR3 is TGTGCCAGCAAACGGGACACCTTCGATGAGCAGTTCTTC. It is translated as CASKRDTFDEQFF.

The CDR3 is CASSSGGAMNEQFF. The CDR3 coding sequence is TGTGCCAGTAGTAGCGGGGGGGCCATGAATGAGCAGTTCTTC. V is TRBV19 and J is TRBJ2-1; 9 bases match TRBD2. The junction had 5 bases not matched to a gene; V was cut back by 4 bases and J by 7 bases. CDR1 is LNHDA, CDR2 SQIVND, per germline (reference sequence). This CDR3 comprises 14 residues.

The J gene is TRBJ2-5, the V gene TRBV20-1, with TRBD2 matching over 16 bases. The trim removed 4 bases at V and 1 base at J, leaving 6 bases unmatched. Looked up from germline, CDR1 is DFQATT and CDR2 is SNEGSKA (reference sequence). CDR3 length: 17 residues. CDR3 sequence: CSAIPGLAGGFQETQYF. The CDR3 DNA reads as TGCAGTGCTATCCCGGGACTAGCGGGGGGGTTCCAAGAGACCCAGTACTTC.

The V and J genes are TRBV12-3 or TRBV12-4 and TRBJ2-3; TRBD2 aligns across 13 bases. The CDR3 runs to 16 residues. Germline trimming cut 5 bases from V and 4 bases from J; bases unmatched to any gene: 6. The chain's CDR3 is CASSLGLAGVPDTQYF. The DNA of the CDR3 is TGTGCCAGCAGTCTCGGACTAGCGGGGGTTCCAGATACGCAGTATTTT.

The CDR3: CASSSLGVAGRNEQFF. For the CDR3, the DNA is TGTGCCAGCAGTTCCTTAGGGGTAGCGGGGAGGAATGAGCAGTTCTTC. The chain uses TRBV28 and TRBJ2-1; the match to TRBD2 covers 8 bases. This CDR3 comprises 16 residues. V trimming: 4 bases; J trimming: 7 bases; junction bases outside the gene matches: 12. Germline V gene lookup returns CDR1 MDHEN and CDR2 SYDVKM.

The J gene is TRBJ2-5, the V gene TRBV5-6, with TRBD2 identical over 14 bases. CDR3 size: 17 residues. Trimming removed 2 bases from V and 0 bases from J; junction bases left unmatched: 3. From germline, CDR1 is SGHDT and CDR2 YYEEEE. The CDR3 is CASSLRTSGGYQETQYF. DNA for the CDR3: TGTGCCAGCAGCTTACGGACTAGCGGGGGGTACCAAGAGACCCAGTACTTC.

This clonotype was counted a few times. CDR3 nucleotide sequence: TGTGCCAGCAGCCCGGGACAGCCACCCTACGAGCAGTACTTC. Its protein is CASSPGQPPYEQYF. The chain has TRBV12-3 or TRBV12-4 and TRBJ2-7; 7 positions match TRBD1. V gave up 6 bases and J gave up 2 bases; unmatched junction bases: 7. The length of the CDR3 is 14 residues.

This clonotype has just a few counts. For the CDR3, the DNA is TGTGCCAGCAGCCTCTACGCCCGGGACAAAAATGAGCAGTTCTTC. Protein product: CASSLYARDKNEQFF. This chain uses TRBV4-2 with TRBJ2-1, with D perhaps TRBD1 (6 bases). Germline loops: CDR1 LGHNA, CDR2 YNFKEQ. This CDR3 has 15 amino acids. Trimming removed 4 bases at V and 7 bases at J, with 17 bases between.

This clonotype occurred a few times. This chain joins TRBV12-3 or TRBV12-4 and TRBJ2-3; 7 nucleotides line up with TRBD1. CDR3 length: 16 amino acids. V lost 1 base, J lost 4 bases, and 8 bases stayed unmatched. CDR3 protein: CASSLGTGVSSDTQYF. The CDR3 nucleotides are TGTGCCAGCAGTTTAGGAACAGGGGTCTCTTCAGATACGCAGTATTTT.

V is TRBV7-2 and J is TRBJ2-4; tentatively, D is TRBD2 (6 bases). This CDR3 comprises 15 residues. CDR1 is SGHTA and CDR2 is FQGNSA in the germline V gene. The V end lost 4 bases, the J end lost 13 bases, and 23 bases lay between the germline ends. The CDR3 region is CASSSGTAPYNEQYF. CDR3 nucleotide sequence: TGTGCCAGCAGCTCTGGGACTGCACCATACAATGAGCAGTACTTC. The entire variable domain, with the rest obtained from reference TRBV7-2 and TRBJ2-4, is as follows: GAGVSQSPSNKVTEKGKDVELRCDPISGHTALYWYRQSLGQGLEFLIYFQGNSAPDKSGLPSDRFSAERTGGSVSTLTIQRTQQEDSAVYLCASSSGTAPYNEQYFGAGTRLSVL.

The CDR3 coding sequence is TGTGCCAGCAACCCGGCGGGGCAGGCATATCAGCCCCAGCATTTT. This sequence encodes CASNPAGQAYQPQHF. J is TRBJ1-5 and V is TRBV28; possible D gene TRBD1, 5 bases. Germline CDR1 is MDHEN and CDR2 is SYDVKM. V was shortened by 7 bases and J by 5 bases, with 18 bases between the two germline ends. This CDR3 has 15 residues.

The J gene is TRBJ1-5, the V gene TRBV7-9; D is perhaps TRBD1 (5 bases). V was clipped by 1 base and J by 3 bases, with 10 bases between them. Germline CDR1 reads SEHNR; CDR2 reads FQNEAQ (reference sequence). CDR3 length: 15 residues. The CDR3 DNA reads as TGTGCCAGCAGCTTAGGTGAGACAGTCAATCAGCCCCAGCATTTT. Translation gives CASSLGETVNQPQHF.

The chain is built from TRBV29-1 and TRBJ2-6, with D unresolved. The CDR3 is made up of 14 amino acids. From germline, CDR1 is SQVTM and CDR2 ANQGSEA. The V and J ends lost 8 bases and 9 bases respectively, with 20 bases between them. The CDR3 DNA reads as TGCAGCATTACGGACGGAACGATAGGCAACGTCCTGACTTTC. Protein sequence: CSITDGTIGNVLTF. Supplemented by reference TRBV29-1 and TRBJ2-6, the full variable domain reads SAVISQKPSRDICQRGTSLTIQCQVDSQVTMMFWYRQQPGQSLTLIATANQGSEATYESGFVIDKFPISRPNLTFSTLTVSNMSPEDSSIYLCSITDGTIGNVLTFGAGSRLTVL.

V and J are TRBV28 and TRBJ2-3, with D perhaps TRBD2 (6 bases). Germline V gene lookup returns CDR1 MDHEN and CDR2 SYDVKM. Trimming shortened V by 3 bases and J by 9 bases, and 13 bases separated the two germline ends. The CDR3 spans 13 residues. CDR3 sequence: CASSFLAGGTQYF. DNA of the CDR3: TGTGCCAGCAGTTTCTTGGCTGGGGGGACGCAGTATTTT. Complete variable domain (other parts from reference TRBV28 and TRBJ2-3): DVKVTQSSRYLVKRTGEKVFLECVQDMDHENMFWYRQDPGLGLRLIYFSYDVKMKEKGDIPEGYSVSREKKERFSLILESASTNQTSMYLCASSFLAGGTQYFGPGTRLTVL.

CDR3 sequence (DNA): TGTGCCAGCAGTTACGGGGCAACTAATGAAAAACTGTTTTTT. The encoded protein is CASSYGATNEKLFF. This rearrangement joins TRBV6-5 to TRBJ1-4; D not resolved. CDR1 and CDR2 from the germline V gene are MNHEY and SVGAGI. Trimming removed 2 bases from V and 0 bases from J, with 4 bases in between. There are 14 residues in the CDR3.

This chain's CDR3 is CSARGRGHKFSNTQYF. CDR3 in DNA: TGCAGTGCTAGGGGACGGGGACACAAGTTCAGCAATACGCAGTATTTT. The rearrangement joins TRBV20-1 to TRBJ2-3; weak D call: TRBD1 (6 bases). Per germline, CDR1 DFQATT and CDR2 SNEGSKA (reference sequence). Trimming removed 3 bases from V and 7 bases from J, with 23 bases in between. The CDR3 is 16 residues long.

This rearrangement joins TRBV29-1 to TRBJ2-1; perhaps TRBD2 as D (6 bases). The germline gives CDR1 SQVTM, CDR2 ANQGSEA. The V gene lost 6 bases and the J gene lost 3 bases, with 27 bases spanning the gap. The CDR3 totals 18 residues. CDR3 DNA: TGCAGCGTCACTAGGACTGGGCACGGGGGTCCCCTCTACAATGAGCAGTTCTTC. Its translation: CSVTRTGHGGPLYNEQFF.

Written as DNA, the CDR3 is TGTGCCAGCAGTGGGGCGGGGACAGCAGCATATGGCTACACCTTC. Translating it yields CASSGAGTAAYGYTF. The chain carries TRBV6-5 and TRBJ1-2; TRBD1 matches at 7 bases. From germline, CDR1 is MNHEY and CDR2 SVGAGI. This CDR3 has 15 residues. The J segment lost 5 bases and the V segment lost 5 bases, leaving 11 bases of the junction unmatched.

This clonotype was counted only a few times. V gene TRBV12-3 or TRBV12-4 combines with J gene TRBJ2-3, with D unclear. Trimming took 3 bases from V and 6 from J, leaving 19 bases between them. The CDR3 is made up of 16 amino acids. The CDR3 is CASSLGFQRRPDTQYF. In DNA form, the CDR3 reads TGTGCCAGCAGTTTGGGTTTTCAGAGGCGCCCCGATACGCAGTATTTT.

This clonotype was observed many times. The chain has TRBV4-1 and TRBJ2-1, with a possible D match to TRBD1 (5 bases). CDR1 and CDR2 (germline): MGHRA, YSYEKL. The CDR3 length is 17 residues. Trimming took off 0 bases at V and 0 bases at J, with 12 bases between the two ends. CDR3 region: CASSQEDSLSSYNEQFF. In nucleotides, the CDR3 is TGCGCCAGCAGCCAAGAAGACAGCCTGAGCTCCTACAATGAGCAGTTCTTC.

This clonotype was detected only a few times. This rearrangement joins TRBV20-1 to TRBJ2-1, with 9 positions matching TRBD2. With 5 bases clipped from V and 7 bases from J, the junction kept 12 bases outside the gene matches. The CDR3 has 15 residues. Germline V gives CDR1 DFQATT, CDR2 SNEGSKA (reference sequence). The CDR3 protein is CSAPSSAGGRNEQFF. The CDR3 region has the DNA TGCAGTGCTCCCTCCTCGGCGGGGGGGCGAAATGAGCAGTTCTTC.

This clonotype was seen only a few times. The chain combines TRBV13 with TRBJ1-2; tentative D call: TRBD1 (5 bases). The CDR3 runs to 16 residues. V lost 2 bases and J lost 3, with 16 bases in between. Germline assignment: CDR1 PRHDT and CDR2 FYEKMQ (reference sequence). CDR3: CASSLNPGSVDYGYTF. CDR3 nucleotide sequence: TGTGCCAGCAGCTTAAACCCAGGGTCTGTCGACTATGGCTACACCTTC.

This clonotype was found a few times. The chain uses TRBV7-8 and TRBJ2-1; 7 bases are shared with TRBD1. From germline, CDR1 is SGHVS and CDR2 FQNEAQ. The V and J ends lost 5 bases and 4 bases, in that order; junction bases with no gene match: 20. This CDR3 comprises 19 residues. CDR3 loop: CASSPRGLRQGLGYNEQFF. The CDR3 coding sequence is TGTGCCAGCAGCCCTAGGGGTCTCCGACAGGGCTTAGGATACAATGAGCAGTTCTTC.

This clonotype showed up many times. The chain links TRBV10-3 to TRBJ2-5; tentatively, D is TRBD1 (5 bases). The J call could be wrong; TRBJ2-7 is a better fit for the DNA end. The length of the CDR3 is 13 residues. Looked up from germline, CDR1 is ENHRY and CDR2 is SYGVKD. The CDR3 nucleotides read TGTGCCATCAGTTTGAACCAGGGATCCGAGCAGTACTTC. Protein sequence: CAISLNQGSEQYF.

The chain carries TRBV25-1 and TRBJ1-6; 9 nucleotides align to TRBD1. The J segment lost 0 bases and the V segment lost 6 bases, leaving 6 bases of the junction unmatched. In germline, CDR1 is MGHDK, CDR2 SYGVNS. CDR3 size: 17 residues. CDR3 loop: CASRGQGEGSYNSPLHF. In DNA form, the CDR3 reads TGTGCCAGCAGGGGACAGGGTGAGGGCTCCTATAATTCACCCCTCCACTTT.

This chain connects TRBV9 to TRBJ2-5; either TRBD1 or TRBD2 may supply D (5 bases each). CDR3 length: 12 residues. Germline assignment: CDR1 SGDLS and CDR2 YYNGEE. V was cut by 3 bases and J by 7 bases, with 10 bases left in between. The CDR3 sequence: CASSGKRGTQYF. CDR3 bases: TGTGCCAGCAGCGGGAAGAGGGGGACCCAGTACTTC.

The chain uses TRBV19 and TRBJ2-7; tentatively, D is TRBD2 (6 bases). The J call may be incorrect, as the DNA end agrees better with TRBJ2-5. From germline, CDR1 is LNHDA and CDR2 SQIVND (reference sequence). The CDR3 is made up of 13 amino acids. CDR3 sequence reads: CASSIRGYETQYF. The CDR3 DNA sequence: TGTGCCAGTAGTATTCGGGGGTATGAGACCCAGTACTTC.

The chain combines TRBV9 with TRBJ2-3; no clear D gene. The CDR3 loop spans 17 amino acids. The ends were cut back, 4 bases at V and 4 bases at J, with 22 bases in the middle. The germline V gene encodes CDR1 SGDLS and CDR2 YYNGEE. CDR3 coding DNA: TGTGCCAGCAGCTCGCGTAGAAGACCTAGATTAGCAGATACGCAGTATTTT. This codes for CASSSRRRPRLADTQYF.

The sample holds a few counts of this clonotype. The J gene is TRBJ2-5, the V gene TRBV15; D call uncertain. Germline V gives CDR1 LNHNV, CDR2 YYDKDF (reference sequence). The CDR3 totals 14 residues. V lost 5 bases to trimming and J lost 2 bases, with 12 bases between them. Here the CDR3 reads CATSVPSGQETQYF. The CDR3 region has the DNA TGTGCCACCAGCGTTCCATCAGGTCAAGAGACCCAGTACTTC.

The genes are TRBV27 and TRBJ2-5; 16 bases are shared with TRBD2. The V segment lost 0 bases and the J segment 13 bases; nucleotides outside the gene matches: 8. The CDR3 sequence is 16 residues long. The V gene's germline CDR1 is MNHEY and CDR2 SMNVEV (reference sequence). The CDR3 sequence is CASSLSGGLAGGRPYF. The CDR3 bases are TGTGCCAGCAGTTTATCCGGGGGACTAGCGGGGGGGCGACCGTACTTC.

As DNA, the CDR3 is TGCAGTGCTAGAGTACCGAGAACGAGCAATCAGCCCCAGCATTTT. It translates to CSARVPRTSNQPQHF. The chain couples TRBV20-1 to TRBJ1-5; D gene uncertain. The CDR3 is 15 amino acids. Germline V gene sequence: CDR1 DFQATT, CDR2 SNEGSKA (reference sequence). V was trimmed by 1 base and J by 1 base, leaving 11 bases between them.

The rearrangement uses TRBV6-2 or TRBV6-3 and TRBJ2-4; possible D gene TRBD1, 6 bases. V was shortened by 6 bases and J by 2 bases, with 20 bases between the two germline ends. This CDR3 comprises 17 residues. Germline CDR1 is MNHEY and CDR2 is SVGEGT. DNA of the CDR3: TGTGCCAGCAGCCCTTACGGGGCAGGGGAATCCAAAAACATTCAGTACTTC. Translating it yields CASSPYGAGESKNIQYF.